The TCR beta chain described here comes from a study of blood T cell repertoires in COVID-19. The overall study: Samples of COVID-19 (acute and convalescent) were obtained from the United States, Italy and Spain. PBMCs, B-cell-depleted T cells, or T cells were the source of the cDNA or gDNA that made up the material.

This clone was seen only a few times. At one of its ends the junction is not consistent with the germline gene, which may arise from a read error. Data came from immunoSEQ multiplex PCR; TCRdb stores just in-frame clones and leaves some out. The sample contains approximately 170,000 clones, about 85% of which appear only once. The germline V gene has CDR1 MNHEY and CDR2 SVGEGT. This CDR3 is built from 13 residues. The J gene is TRBJ2-7, the V gene TRBV6-2 or TRBV6-3; perhaps TRBD2 as D (5 bases). Sequenced input: peripheral blood. This clonotype was obtained from a man aged 55 to 70 who had recovered from COVID-19. The CDR3 loop is CASSYDETRPMTF. In DNA form, the CDR3 reads TGTGCCAGCAGTTACGATGAAACTAGGCCGATGACTTTC.